This T cell receptor (beta chain) derives from a study of blood T cell repertoires in COVID-19. About the study: Material from acute and convalescent COVID-19 was sourced from the United States, Italy and Spain. Sources were T cells, B-cell-depleted T cells, or PBMCs; the material itself was cDNA or gDNA.

V dropped 2 bases and J dropped 6 bases, with 17 bases sitting between them. CDR1 is MDHEN, CDR2 SYDVKM, per germline. This CDR3 contains 15 residues. In the authors' methods: The authors estimated nucleated cell counts from reference gene primer amplification. Libraries were prepared by immunoSEQ multiplex PCR; TCRdb keeps only in-frame clonotypes and omits some of them. That table gives V, J and clone size, and the DNA gave D and trimming. The data contain over 200,000 clones, over 70% of them singletons. Source material: peripheral blood. The sequence was collected from a man in his forties with active or convalescent COVID-19. The V and J genes are TRBV28 and TRBJ2-7; D possibly corresponds to TRBD1 (6 bases). The CDR3 spells CASSLPDRWAPEQYF. The DNA for the CDR3 is TGTGCCAGCAGTTTACCGGACAGATGGGCCCCCGAGCAGTACTTC.